This is a list of T cell receptor beta chains from one sample in a study of a mutant IDH1 vaccine in newly diagnosed glioma. Some clones are missing from TCRdb's copy, which holds only in-frame ones; the method was immunoSEQ multiplex PCR. The repertoire includes 100,000 to 120,000 clones, roughly 90% of them detected once, and 0.5% to 0.65% sits in the top ten. These receptors are not linked to any known antigen. Sequencing was performed on PBMCs, taken from a glioma patient whose treatment included an IDH1 peptide vaccine. Receptors were obtained from a woman in her 50s with glioma. Both conserved end residues are part of each CDR3. Fields, in order: clone size, V gene, D gene, J gene, CDR3 DNA, CDR3 protein. D genes are given only for firm matches. Some rows mark clone size as missing; the rest say once, few, many or name a class of expanded clone.

size: once; V: TRBV18; D: .; J: TRBJ2-3; DNA: TGTGCCAGCTCACCAGGGGATACGCAGTATTTT; CDR3: CASSPGDTQYF
size: few; V: TRBV6-5; D: TRBD1; J: TRBJ1-5; DNA: TGTGCCAGCAGTTCCTTGACAGGGGGCGCTTCCCAGCATTTT; CDR3: CASSSLTGGASQHF
size: .; V: TRBV10-2; D: TRBD1; J: TRBJ2-7; DNA: TGCGCCACCCGTCCCCCCCCGGGACAGGGCCCTAACGAGCAGTACTTC; CDR3: CATRPPPGQGPNEQYF
size: .; V: TRBV19; D: .; J: TRBJ1-2; DNA: TGTGCCAGTACCGGGGACGGCTATGGCTACACCTTC; CDR3: CASTGDGYGYTF
size: .; V: TRBV11-2; D: .; J: TRBJ2-7; DNA: TGTGCCAGCAGCTTAGGAGTTGGGGGCGAGCAGTACTTC; CDR3: CASSLGVGGEQYF
size: .; V: TRBV27; D: .; J: TRBJ2-7; DNA: TGTGCCAGCGGAACCACAGGGTTCAACGAGCAGTACTTC; CDR3: CASGTTGFNEQYF
size: .; V: TRBV15; D: .; J: TRBJ2-5; DNA: TGTGCCACCAGCAGAGATCTAAGGGGAGAGACCCAGTACTTC; CDR3: CATSRDLRGETQYF
size: .; V: TRBV19; D: .; J: TRBJ1-1; DNA: TGTGCCAGTAGTATACAGGTCGGGTACACTGAAGCTTTCTTT; CDR3: CASSIQVGYTEAFF
size: few; V: TRBV4-1; D: .; J: TRBJ1-5; DNA: TGCGCCAGCAGCCCCTTCCGGAGTAGCAATCAGCCCCAGCATTTT; CDR3: CASSPFRSSNQPQHF
size: .; V: TRBV19; D: .; J: TRBJ2-4; DNA: TGTGCCAGTAATTACGGGGAAGAAACCAAAAACATTCAGTACTTC; CDR3: CASNYGEETKNIQYF
size: .; V: TRBV15; D: .; J: TRBJ1-1; DNA: TGTGCCACCAGCAGAGATCTCGTAGCTGAAGCTTTCTTT; CDR3: CATSRDLVAEAFF
size: .; V: TRBV6-1; D: .; J: TRBJ1-1; DNA: TGTGCCAGCAGTGAAGCGGGAAACACTGAAGCTTTCTTT; CDR3: CASSEAGNTEAFF
size: .; V: TRBV7-9; D: TRBD1; J: TRBJ1-2; DNA: TGTGCCAGCAGCTCCGACAGGGCCGATGGGTATGGCTACACCTTC; CDR3: CASSSDRADGYGYTF
size: .; V: TRBV5-1; D: .; J: TRBJ2-2; DNA: TGCGCCAGCAGCTTGGTACAGGAGAACACCGGGGAGCTGTTTTTT; CDR3: CASSLVQENTGELFF
size: once; V: TRBV2; D: .; J: TRBJ2-7; DNA: TGTGCCAGCAACCCGAACAGCTACGAGCAGTACTTC; CDR3: CASNPNSYEQYF
size: .; V: TRBV7-2; D: .; J: TRBJ2-7; DNA: TGTGCCAGCAGCCTACTGGCATCCTACGAGCAGTACTTC; CDR3: CASSLLASYEQYF
size: .; V: TRBV9; D: .; J: TRBJ2-3; DNA: TGTGCCAGCAGCGTCAGACAGCGTAGCACAGATACGCAGTATTTT; CDR3: CASSVRQRSTDTQYF
size: .; V: TRBV6-1; D: TRBD1; J: TRBJ2-3; DNA: TGTGCCAGCAGTGAAGCGTTTCCACAGGGGGCATATACGCAGTATTTT; CDR3: CASSEAFPQGAYTQYF
size: .; V: TRBV7-9; D: .; J: TRBJ2-7; DNA: TGTGCCAGCAGCTCCTCCGGTCTTGAGCAGTACTTC; CDR3: CASSSSGLEQYF
size: .; V: TRBV2; D: TRBD1; J: TRBJ1-4; DNA: TGTGCCAGCAGTAAACAGGGGGCCGCTAATGAAAAACTGTTTTTT; CDR3: CASSKQGAANEKLFF
size: .; V: TRBV11-2; D: TRBD2; J: TRBJ2-7; DNA: TGTGCCAGCAGCGTAAAGTCTAGCGGGGCCACCTACGAGCAGTACTTC; CDR3: CASSVKSSGATYEQYF
size: .; V: TRBV28; D: .; J: TRBJ1-2; DNA: TGTGCCAGCAGTTTGAACAGCGTTTATGGCTACACCTTC; CDR3: CASSLNSVYGYTF
size: .; V: TRBV7-6; D: TRBD2; J: TRBJ2-7; DNA: TGTGCCAGCAGCCAAGGACTAGCGGGATACGAGCAGTACTTC; CDR3: CASSQGLAGYEQYF
size: few; V: TRBV30; D: .; J: TRBJ1-1; DNA: TGTGCCTGGACCCAGGTCCTGAACACTGAAGCTTTCTTT; CDR3: CAWTQVLNTEAFF
size: .; V: TRBV28; D: .; J: TRBJ1-5; DNA: TGTGCCAGCAGTCAAGGCGGGGATAGCAATCAGCCCCAGCATTTT; CDR3: CASSQGGDSNQPQHF
size: .; V: TRBV27; D: TRBD1; J: TRBJ2-5; DNA: TGTGCCAGCAGTCTTATACAGGGGAGTGAGACCCAGTACTTC; CDR3: CASSLIQGSETQYF
size: .; V: TRBV27; D: .; J: TRBJ1-6; DNA: TGTGCCAGCAGTCTTCGCCGACAGGCTTCACCCCTCCACTTT; CDR3: CASSLRRQASPLHF
size: .; V: TRBV5-1; D: TRBD1; J: TRBJ2-7; DNA: TGCGCCAGCAGCTGGGGACAGGGTCCTTCCGAGCAGTACTTC; CDR3: CASSWGQGPSEQYF
size: .; V: TRBV7-9; D: .; J: TRBJ2-3; DNA: TGTGCCAGCAGCTACCACAGGGAGATAGATACGCAGTATTTT; CDR3: CASSYHREIDTQYF
size: .; V: TRBV9; D: TRBD1; J: TRBJ2-7; DNA: TGTGCCAGCAGCGTCCGGACAGGGGGAGGCGAGCAGTACTTC; CDR3: CASSVRTGGGEQYF
size: .; V: TRBV9; D: .; J: TRBJ2-7; DNA: TGTGCCAGCAGCGTAGAAGGGTCCCTCGGAGGGGAGCAGTACTTC; CDR3: CASSVEGSLGGEQYF